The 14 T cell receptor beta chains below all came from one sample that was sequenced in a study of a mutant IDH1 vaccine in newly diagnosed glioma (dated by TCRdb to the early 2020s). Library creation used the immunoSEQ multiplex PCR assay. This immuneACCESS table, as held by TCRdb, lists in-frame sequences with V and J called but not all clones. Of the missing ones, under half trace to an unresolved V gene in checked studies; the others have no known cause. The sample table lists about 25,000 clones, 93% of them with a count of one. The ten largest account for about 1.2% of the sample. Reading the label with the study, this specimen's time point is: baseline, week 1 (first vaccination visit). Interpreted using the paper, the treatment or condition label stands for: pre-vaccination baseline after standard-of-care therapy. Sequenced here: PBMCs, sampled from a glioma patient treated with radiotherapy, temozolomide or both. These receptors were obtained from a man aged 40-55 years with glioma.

The CDR3 here is CASSCETFQPQHF. DNA of the CDR3: TGTGCCAGCAGTTGCGAAACTTTTCAGCCCCAGCATTTT. The chain is built from TRBV6-9 and TRBJ1-5; D is ambiguous. This CDR3 contains 13 residues. The V gene's germline CDR1 is MNHGY and CDR2 SVAAGI. The ends were cut back, 4 bases at V and 6 bases at J, with 10 bases in the middle.

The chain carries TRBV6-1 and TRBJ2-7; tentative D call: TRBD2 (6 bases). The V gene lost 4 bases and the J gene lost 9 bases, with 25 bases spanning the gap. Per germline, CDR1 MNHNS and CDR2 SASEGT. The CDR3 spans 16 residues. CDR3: CASSATSEGRNMRQYF. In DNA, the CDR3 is TGTGCCAGCAGTGCCACCTCGGAGGGGCGTAACATGAGGCAGTACTTC.

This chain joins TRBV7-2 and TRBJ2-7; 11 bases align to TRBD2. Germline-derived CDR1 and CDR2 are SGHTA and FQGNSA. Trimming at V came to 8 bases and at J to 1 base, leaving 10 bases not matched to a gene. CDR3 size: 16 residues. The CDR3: CASSGIAGGRSYEQYF. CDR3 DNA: TGTGCCAGCTCAGGCATAGCGGGAGGGAGGTCCTACGAGCAGTACTTC. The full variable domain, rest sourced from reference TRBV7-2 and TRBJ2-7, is GAGVSQSPSNKVTEKGKDVELRCDPISGHTALYWYRQSLGQGLEFLIYFQGNSAPDKSGLPSDRFSAERTGGSVSTLTIQRTQQEDSAVYLCASSGIAGGRSYEQYFGPGTRLTVT.

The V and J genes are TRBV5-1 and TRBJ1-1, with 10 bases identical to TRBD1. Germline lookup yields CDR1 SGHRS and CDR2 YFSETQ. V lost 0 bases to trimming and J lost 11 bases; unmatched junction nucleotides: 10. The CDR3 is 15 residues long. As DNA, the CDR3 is TGCGCCAGCAGCTTGGGCGGGACAGGGGCGTCGAGGGCTTTCTTT. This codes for CASSLGGTGASRAFF.

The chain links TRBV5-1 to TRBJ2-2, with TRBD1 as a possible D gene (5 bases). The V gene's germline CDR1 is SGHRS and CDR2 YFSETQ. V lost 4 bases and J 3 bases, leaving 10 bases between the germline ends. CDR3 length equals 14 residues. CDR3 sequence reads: CASSTQGDTGELFF. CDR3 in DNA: TGCGCCAGCAGCACCCAAGGGGACACCGGGGAGCTGTTTTTT.

CDR3 coding DNA: TGTGCCTGGAGTGTACCTGGACGCATATGGGAGCAAGAGACCCAGTACTTC. This gives the protein CAWSVPGRIWEQETQYF. The chain uses TRBV30 and TRBJ2-5; weak D call: TRBD2 (5 bases). Trimming took 0 bases from V and 2 from J, leaving 19 bases between them. The CDR3 length is 17 residues. Germline values: CDR1 GTSNPN, CDR2 SVGIG (reference sequence).

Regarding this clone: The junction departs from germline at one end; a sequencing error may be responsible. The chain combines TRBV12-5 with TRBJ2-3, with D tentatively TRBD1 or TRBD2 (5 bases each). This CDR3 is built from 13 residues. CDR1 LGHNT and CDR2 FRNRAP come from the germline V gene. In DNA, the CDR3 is TGTGCTAGTGGTTTGGATCAAAGTTACGGGACGGATTTT. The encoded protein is CASGLDQSYGTDF.

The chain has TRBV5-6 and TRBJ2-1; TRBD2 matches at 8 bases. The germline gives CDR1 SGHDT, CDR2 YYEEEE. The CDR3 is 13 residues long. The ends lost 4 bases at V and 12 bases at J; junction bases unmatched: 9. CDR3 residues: CASSPGTGTRQFF. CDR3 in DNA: TGTGCCAGCAGCCCGGGAACCGGGACTAGGCAGTTCTTC. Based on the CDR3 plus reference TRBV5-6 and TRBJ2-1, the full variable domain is DAGVTQSPTHLIKTRGQQVTLRCSPKSGHDTVSWYQQALGQGPQFIFQYYEEEERQRGNFPDRFSGHQFPNYSSELNVNALLLGDSALYLCASSPGTGTRQFFGPGTRLTVL.

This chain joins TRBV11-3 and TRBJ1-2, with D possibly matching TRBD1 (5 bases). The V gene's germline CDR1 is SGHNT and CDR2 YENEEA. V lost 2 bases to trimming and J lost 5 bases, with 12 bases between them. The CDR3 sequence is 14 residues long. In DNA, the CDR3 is TGTGCCAGCAGCTTAACTTACGGGACGTATGGCTACACCTTC. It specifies CASSLTYGTYGYTF. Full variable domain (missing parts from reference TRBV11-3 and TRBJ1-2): EAGVVQSPRYKIIEKKQPVAFWCNPISGHNTLYWYLQNLGQGPELLIRYENEEAVDDSQLPKDRFSAERLKGVDSTLKIQPAELGDSAVYLCASSLTYGTYGYTFGSGTRLTVV.

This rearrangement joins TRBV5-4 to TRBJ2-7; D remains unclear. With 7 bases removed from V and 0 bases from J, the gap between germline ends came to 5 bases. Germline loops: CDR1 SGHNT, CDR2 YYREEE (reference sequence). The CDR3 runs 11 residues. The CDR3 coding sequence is TGTGCCAGCCCGACCTCCTACGAGCAGTACTTC. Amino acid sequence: CASPTSYEQYF.

CDR3 region: CASSLYGVSVEKLFF. CDR3 DNA: TGTGCCAGCAGCTTGTACGGGGTTTCGGTTGAAAAACTGTTTTTT. The chain has TRBV5-4 and TRBJ1-4, with no clear D. This CDR3 contains 15 residues. CDR1 and CDR2 from the germline V gene are SGHNT and YYREEE (reference sequence). With 1 base removed from V and 7 bases from J, the gap between germline ends came to 14 bases.

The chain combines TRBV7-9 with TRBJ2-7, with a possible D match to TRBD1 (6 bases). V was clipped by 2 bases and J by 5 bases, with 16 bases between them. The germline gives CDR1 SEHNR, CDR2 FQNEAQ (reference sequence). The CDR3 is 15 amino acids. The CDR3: CASSLSWTEGNEQYF. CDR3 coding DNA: TGTGCCAGCAGCTTATCGTGGACAGAAGGGAACGAGCAGTACTTC.

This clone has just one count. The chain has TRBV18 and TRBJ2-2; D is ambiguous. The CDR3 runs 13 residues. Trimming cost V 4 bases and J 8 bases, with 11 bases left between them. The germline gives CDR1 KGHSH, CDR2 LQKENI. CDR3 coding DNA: TGTGCCAGCTCACGTGGGATTACAGGGGAGCTGTTTTTT. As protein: CASSRGITGELFF.

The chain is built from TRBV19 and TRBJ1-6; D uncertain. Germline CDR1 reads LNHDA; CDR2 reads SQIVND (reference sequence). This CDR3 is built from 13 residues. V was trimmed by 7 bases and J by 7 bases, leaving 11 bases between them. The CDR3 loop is CASNSRWNSPLHF. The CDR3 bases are TGTGCCAGTAATTCCCGGTGGAATTCACCCCTCCACTTT.